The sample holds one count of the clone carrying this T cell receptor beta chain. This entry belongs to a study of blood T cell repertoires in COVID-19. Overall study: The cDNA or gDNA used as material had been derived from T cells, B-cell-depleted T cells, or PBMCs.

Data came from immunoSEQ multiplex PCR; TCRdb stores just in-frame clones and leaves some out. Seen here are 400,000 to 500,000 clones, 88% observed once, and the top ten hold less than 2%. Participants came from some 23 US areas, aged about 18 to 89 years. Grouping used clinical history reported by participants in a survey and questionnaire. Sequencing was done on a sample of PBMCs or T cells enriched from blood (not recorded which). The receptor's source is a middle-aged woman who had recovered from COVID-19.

For the CDR3, the DNA is TGTGCCAGCTCATTAGGGACAGGGGGAACAGATACGCAGTATTTT. This sequence encodes CASSLGTGGTDTQYF. This chain connects TRBV9 to TRBJ2-3; 11 nucleotides agree with TRBD1. Trimming removed 7 bases from V and 3 bases from J; junction bases left unmatched: 7. The V gene's germline CDR1 is SGDLS and CDR2 YYNGEE. The CDR3 contains 15 residues.